This passage covers 17 T cell receptor beta chains from one sample sequenced in a study of shared clonotypes between healthy human individuals (dated by TCRdb to the early 2020s). Receptor amplification or capture employed the immunoSEQ multiplex PCR assay. TCRdb took over this immuneACCESS table, retaining in-frame rearrangements with V and J assigned. Such tables are incomplete; in checked studies, under half of the missing clones stem from an unresolved V gene, and the remainder is unexplained. Counted in this sample were about 1.5 million clones; roughly 98% of them appeared once. The top ten hold roughly 0.4% of the sample. Sequencing used naive CD4+ T cells sorted from blood. Interpreted using the paper, the cell subset or site label stands for: CD45RA+ positively selected. These receptors were collected from a man under 40 in good health.

The genes are TRBV25-1 and TRBJ2-2, with TRBD1 matching 9 bases. This CDR3 region has 15 residues. J gave up 1 base and V 9 bases, and 6 bases lay outside the gene matches. Germline V gives CDR1 MGHDK, CDR2 SYGVNS. CDR3 residues: CASTGGRLNTGELFF. DNA for the CDR3: TGTGCCAGTACAGGGGGCAGGTTGAACACCGGGGAGCTGTTTTTT.

This chain joins TRBV10-2 and TRBJ2-2, with 10 bases fitting TRBD1. The CDR3 spans 15 residues. The germline V gene has CDR1 WSHSY and CDR2 SAAADI. The V gene end was trimmed by 6 bases and the J gene end by 6 bases; junction bases not matched to a gene: 7. The CDR3 protein is CASRSRQGAAGELFF. CDR3 DNA: TGCGCCAGCAGGAGCCGACAGGGGGCGGCCGGGGAGCTGTTTTTT.

The genes are TRBV15 and TRBJ2-7; 15 nucleotides agree with TRBD2. V lost 3 bases, J lost 4 bases, and 4 bases stayed unmatched. The germline V gene has CDR1 LNHNV and CDR2 YYDKDF (reference sequence). The CDR3 totals 16 residues. The CDR3 DNA is TGTGCCACCAGCAGGGGACTAGCGGGAGGCGGTTACGAGCAGTACTTC. This sequence encodes CATSRGLAGGGYEQYF.

The chain combines TRBV29-1 with TRBJ2-7; maybe TRBD2 (5 bases). Germline CDR1 SQVTM, CDR2 ANQGSEA. V gave up 7 bases and J gave up 1 base, with 8 bases separating them. The CDR3 is made up of 11 amino acids. CDR3 region: CSAGLSYEQYF. The CDR3 DNA is TGCAGCGCGGGGTTGTCCTACGAGCAGTACTTC.

The chain joins TRBV5-4 to TRBJ2-5, with TRBD1 identical over 11 bases. V lost 4 bases and J lost 4; bases outside the gene matches: 9. From germline, CDR1 is SGHNT and CDR2 YYREEE (reference sequence). The CDR3 extends over 16 amino acids. The CDR3 bases are TGTGCCAGCAGCCTCGGACAGGGGGCATGGGTAGAGACCCAGTACTTC. It translates to CASSLGQGAWVETQYF.

J is TRBJ2-2 and V is TRBV7-9; 10 bases fit TRBD1. Per germline, CDR1 SEHNR and CDR2 FQNEAQ (reference sequence). The CDR3 sequence is 15 residues long. V was clipped by 6 bases and J by 7 bases; unmatched bases: 8. The CDR3 bases are TGTGCCAGCAGAAAAGACAGGGGGCTCGACGGGGAGCTGTTTTTT. Its translation is CASRKDRGLDGELFF.

The chain uses TRBV6-1 and TRBJ2-2; D remains unclear. The CDR3 loop spans 13 amino acids. Trimming shortened V by 6 bases and J by 0 bases, and 5 bases separated the two germline ends. Germline loops: CDR1 MNHNS, CDR2 SASEGT. The CDR3 here is CASRTANTGELFF. As DNA, the CDR3 is TGTGCCAGCAGGACCGCGAACACCGGGGAGCTGTTTTTT.

DNA of the CDR3: TGTGCCAGCAGCTTAGTACCACCGGGCTACGAGCAGTACTTC. Translation gives CASSLVPPGYEQYF. The genes are TRBV7-2 and TRBJ2-7; D is uncertain. The CDR3 sequence is 14 residues long. The germline V gene encodes CDR1 SGHTA and CDR2 FQGNSA. V dropped 1 base and J dropped 3 bases, with 10 bases sitting between them.

This chain uses TRBV9 with TRBJ2-1; no clear D. Looked up from germline, CDR1 is SGDLS and CDR2 is YYNGEE. Trimming removed 0 bases at V and 5 bases at J, with 9 bases between. The CDR3 sequence is 14 residues long. Written as DNA, the CDR3 is TGTGCCAGCAGCGTAGAGGATGCCCACAATGAGCAGTTCTTC. This encodes CASSVEDAHNEQFF.

V is TRBV4-1 and J is TRBJ2-7; D not certain. The CDR3 sequence is 14 residues long. Germline lookup yields CDR1 MGHRA and CDR2 YSYEKL. The V and J ends lost 0 bases and 6 bases respectively, with 12 bases between them. DNA for the CDR3: TGCGCCAGCAGCCAAGATCGGCCAGATATCGAGCAGTACTTC. It codes for CASSQDRPDIEQYF.

The sample holds one count of this clone. The rearrangement links TRBV2 to TRBJ1-1; D might be TRBD1 (5 bases). CDR3 length: 13 amino acids. From germline, CDR1 is SNHLY and CDR2 FYNNEI. Deletions cut 6 bases from V and 5 bases from J, with 13 bases between. CDR3 coding DNA: TGTGCCAGCAGGGTTAATCGGGGGACTGAAGCTTTCTTT. It translates to CASRVNRGTEAFF. The variable domain in full, completed from reference TRBV2 and TRBJ1-1, reads EPEVTQTPSHQVTQMGQEVILRCVPISNHLYFYWYRQILGQKVEFLVSFYNNEISEKSEIFDDQFSVERPDGSNFTLKIRSTKLEDSAMYFCASRVNRGTEAFFGQGTRLTVV.

The chain combines TRBV5-1 with TRBJ1-1, with 7 positions matching TRBD1. V trimming: 2 bases; J trimming: 7 bases; junction bases outside the gene matches: 32. CDR3 length: 22 amino acids. Germline V gene lookup returns CDR1 SGHRS and CDR2 YFSETQ. CDR3 residues: CASSFAGTGAEKIPPAGIEAFF. The CDR3 DNA is TGCGCCAGCAGCTTCGCGGGAACAGGGGCTGAAAAAATCCCTCCCGCGGGGATTGAAGCTTTCTTT. Using reference TRBV5-1 and TRBJ1-1 for the parts outside the CDR3, the full variable domain is KAGVTQTPRYLIKTRGQQVTLSCSPISGHRSVSWYQQTPGQGLQFLFEYFSETQRNKGNFPGRFSGRQFSNSRSEMNVSTLELGDSALYLCASSFAGTGAEKIPPAGIEAFFGQGTRLTVV.

This clone has only one observation. This rearrangement joins TRBV30 to TRBJ2-7, with 10 bases identical to TRBD2. This CDR3 contains 14 residues. After removal of 3 bases from V and 5 bases from J, the junction contained 7 bases not matched to a gene. Per germline, CDR1 GTSNPN and CDR2 SVGIG (reference sequence). CDR3 in DNA: TGTGCCTGGAGGTCGCTAGCGGGAGTAAACGAGCAGTACTTC. Translation: CAWRSLAGVNEQYF.

The chain couples TRBV21-1 to TRBJ1-1. TRBV21-1 is a pseudogene segment. This CDR3 spans 15 amino acids. The CDR3 reads CASSKDGRLNTEAFF. The CDR3 DNA reads as TGTGCCAGCAGCAAAGACGGCAGATTGAACACTGAAGCTTTCTTT.

In its sample, this clone was seen once. The chain joins TRBV15 to TRBJ2-7, with D possibly matching TRBD2 (5 bases). Deletions cut 0 bases from V and 6 bases from J, with 15 bases between. Germline CDR1 LNHNV, CDR2 YYDKDF (reference sequence). The CDR3 runs 15 residues. The CDR3 protein is CATSRDKITRGEQYF. The CDR3 coding sequence is TGTGCCACCAGCAGAGATAAAATCACCCGGGGCGAGCAGTACTTC.

The chain carries TRBV5-8 and TRBJ1-1; D is unresolved. CDR3 length: 16 amino acids. The V gene lost 0 bases and the J gene lost 4 bases, with 16 bases spanning the gap. Germline V CDR1 and CDR2: SGHTS, YDEGEE. CDR3 protein: CASSLVSPALGTEAFF. The CDR3 region has the DNA TGTGCCAGCAGCTTGGTATCGCCGGCCTTAGGCACTGAAGCTTTCTTT.

In its sample, this clone was seen once. The chain links TRBV30 to TRBJ2-7, with 13 bases lining up with TRBD2. This CDR3 region has 15 residues. Germline-derived CDR1 and CDR2 are GTSNPN and SVGIG (reference sequence). Trimming at V came to 4 bases and at J to 1 base, leaving 4 bases not matched to a gene. The CDR3 DNA follows: TGTGCCTGGAAAGGACTAGCGGGAGTTTCCTACGAGCAGTACTTC. Its protein is CAWKGLAGVSYEQYF.